The rows below give T cell receptor beta chains drawn from one sample of a study of T-cell reconstitution after alpha-beta-depleted transplantation in children. Each CDR3 protein gets one entry after TCRdb re-called the PCR reads with MiXCR. The sample holds about a million distinct CDR3 sequences, less than 30% seen once. The sequences come from PBMCs, mostly from graft donor cells, collected 360 days after TCRalphabeta/CD19-depleted stem cell transplant. The receptors derive from a boy under two years old who had a stem cell transplant for SCID, so the T cells may come from the graft donor. Both conserved end residues are part of each CDR3. Fields, in order: clone size, D gene, J gene, V gene, CDR3 DNA, CDR3 protein. D genes are given only for firm matches. Some rows mark clone size as missing; the rest say once, few, many or name a class of expanded clone.

- TRBD2 TRBJ2-5 TRBV28 TGTGCCAGCAGTCTGCTACCTACGACTAGCGTCCCTTTTCCTCCCCTCCAAGAGACCCAGTACTTC CASSLLPTTSVPFPPLQETQYF
- - TRBJ2-3 TRBV5-1 TGCGCCAGCAGCTTGTACGGAGCTTGGGACGGGAGCACAGATACGCAGTATTTT CASSLYGAWDGSTDTQYF
- - TRBJ1-5 TRBV20-1 TGCAGTGCTAGGACATGGGGGGGATATCAGCCCCAGCATTTT CSARTWGGYQPQHF
- - TRBJ2-1 TRBV15 TGTGCCACCAGCAGAGAGGGGATAGGGCAGTTCTTC CATSREGIGQFF
few TRBD1 TRBJ1-5 TRBV27 TGTGCCAGCAGAAGGACAGGCTTCGGTTCTCAGCCCCAGCATTTT CASRRTGFGSQPQHF
- - TRBJ1-3 TRBV20-1 TGCAGTGCTCCCAGACCCTTCTCTGGAAACACCATATATTTT CSAPRPFSGNTIYF
- - TRBJ1-2 TRBV12-3/TRBV12-4 TGTGCCAGCAGTTTGTCCGGGACGGAAGCCTTCAACTATGGCTACACCTTC CASSLSGTEAFNYGYTF
- TRBD1 TRBJ2-5 TRBV7-8 TGTGCCAGCAGCCCCCCCCGGACAGGGGGCGGCGAGACCCAGTACTTC CASSPPRTGGGETQYF
- TRBD1 TRBJ2-7 TRBV12-3/TRBV12-4 TGTGCCAGCAGTTTATCCGCCAGACAGGGAAGCTACGAGCAGTACTTC CASSLSARQGSYEQYF
- - TRBJ1-1 TRBV10-3 TGTGCCATCACGGGGGCGAACACTGAAGCTTTCTTT CAITGANTEAFF
few - TRBJ2-5 TRBV20-1 TGCAGTGCTAGGACCAGGACATCCCAAGAGACCCAGTACTTC CSARTRTSQETQYF
- - TRBJ2-5 TRBV29-1 TGCAGCGTTGAAGTACGGCAGCAAGAGACCCAGTACTTC CSVEVRQQETQYF
- - TRBJ1-1 TRBV5-1 TGCGCCAGCAGGCCGACGATGAACACTGAAGCTTTCTTT CASRPTMNTEAFF
few - TRBJ2-5 TRBV20-1 TGCAGTGCTAGAGATCGGGGATACCAAGAGACCCAGTACTTC CSARDRGYQETQYF
few TRBD1 TRBJ2-5 TRBV4-2 TGTGCCAGCAGCCAAGAAGTGAACAGGGGGGTGGAGACCCAGTACTTC CASSQEVNRGVETQYF
- - TRBJ1-1 TRBV4-1 TGCGCCAGCAGCCATACAGGGAGGAGTACTGAAGCTTTCTTT CASSHTGRSTEAFF
few TRBD2 TRBJ2-1 TRBV9 TGTGCCAGCAGCGTAATCCCTTTTGGGAGCGGGGGGGCCTTTGAGCAGTTCTTC CASSVIPFGSGGAFEQFF
few - TRBJ2-7 TRBV4-2 TGTGCCAGCAGCCTGGAGGCTGGGGGCATTAGCTCCTACGAGCAGTACTTC CASSLEAGGISSYEQYF
- - TRBJ1-1 TRBV7-9 TGTGCCAGCAGCTTAGTTTCTCGGGACACTGAAGCTTTCTTT CASSLVSRDTEAFF
- - TRBJ2-1 TRBV9 TGTGCCAGCGCCACGGGGCATGAGCAGTTCTTC CASATGHEQFF
few - TRBJ2-7 TRBV2 TGTGCCAGCAGAGACGGGATCCCCGACGAGCAGTACTTC CASRDGIPDEQYF
- TRBD2 TRBJ2-7 TRBV15 TGTGCCACCCAGGTCGAACTAGCGGGGACCTACGAGCAGTACTTC CATQVELAGTYEQYF
- - TRBJ1-1 TRBV29-1 TGCAGCGTTGGTCGGGGGGCGAACACTGAAGCTTTCTTT CSVGRGANTEAFF
- TRBD2 TRBJ2-3 TRBV5-1 TGCGCCAGCAGCTTGGGAGCGGGACCCGGAGATACGCAGTATTTT CASSLGAGPGDTQYF
- TRBD1 TRBJ1-2 TRBV4-1 TGCGCCAGCAGGCCCACAGGGGGGGACTATGGCTACACCTTC CASRPTGGDYGYTF
few - TRBJ2-3 TRBV4-1 TGCGCCAGCAGCCCTATCGGACGGAAGGTCACAGATACGCAGTATTTT CASSPIGRKVTDTQYF
- TRBD2 TRBJ2-1 TRBV20-1 TGCAGTGCCGCAGGACTAGCGCTTTACAATGAGCAGTTCTTC CSAAGLALYNEQFF
- TRBD1 TRBJ1-5 TRBV18 TGTGCCAGCTCACCAGGGACAGGGCCTAATCAGCCCCAGCATTTT CASSPGTGPNQPQHF
- - TRBJ2-2 TRBV19 TGTGCCAGTAGTATAACGGGTGGAGGGGAGCTGTTTTTT CASSITGGGELFF